One and the same sample provided the 20 T cell receptor beta chains below, sequenced in a study of blood T cells in healthy people across ages. PCR was performed a second time for roughly 7 to 11 cycles using a sample-barcoded 5' primer and a J-beta primer mix. In TCRdb, the 5' RACE reads were re-called with MiXCR into one record per CDR3 protein. The table includes about 630,000 distinct CDR3 sequences, roughly 21% detected once. The sequenced sample was blood. These receptors came from an older man in good health.

The chain has TRBV5-1 and TRBJ1-4; no clear D gene. Germline CDR1 and CDR2: SGHRS and YFSETQ. The CDR3 extends over 15 amino acids. Deletions cut 1 base from V and 3 bases from J, with 10 bases between. The CDR3 coding sequence is TGCGCCAGCAGCTTGAACCTACAGTCTAATGAAAAACTGTTTTTT. Translated: CASSLNLQSNEKLFF.

This chain links TRBV29-1 with TRBJ2-2; 10 nucleotides line up with TRBD2. Per the germline V gene, CDR1 is SQVTM and CDR2 is ANQGSEA. Unmatched junction bases numbered 5, after V lost 6 bases and J lost 4 bases. This CDR3 has 14 amino acids. CDR3: CSVPSGRSTGELFF. The CDR3 DNA follows: TGCAGCGTCCCTAGCGGGAGATCCACCGGGGAGCTGTTTTTT.

The chain employs TRBV13 and TRBJ2-7; 8 bases match TRBD2. Germline-derived CDR1 and CDR2 are PRHDT and FYEKMQ (reference sequence). V dropped 6 bases and J dropped 6; count of bases not matched to a gene: 7. This CDR3 is 13 amino acids long. CDR3 region: CASRGRSGSEQYF. The CDR3 nucleotides read TGTGCCAGCAGGGGTAGAAGCGGGAGCGAGCAGTACTTC.

This clonotype was found a few times. The chain uses TRBV12-3 or TRBV12-4 and TRBJ1-2, with D possibly being TRBD1 (6 bases). V was pared by 5 bases and J by 6 bases, with 10 bases between. CDR3 size: 12 residues. The DNA for the CDR3 is TGTGCCAGCAGTGCCGGACAGAATGGCTACACCTTC. Encoded protein: CASSAGQNGYTF.

The V gene is TRBV19, the J gene TRBJ1-1; 8 bases line up with TRBD1. J lost 1 base, V lost 6 bases, and 13 bases had no gene match. The CDR3 runs to 17 residues. The V gene's germline CDR1 is LNHDA and CDR2 SQIVND (reference sequence). CDR3 DNA: TGTGCCAGTAGCCCCCGTGAGGACAGGGCATGGAACACTGAAGCTTTCTTT. Translated: CASSPREDRAWNTEAFF. The full variable domain, rest sourced from reference TRBV19 and TRBJ1-1, is DGGITQSPKYLFRKEGQNVTLSCEQNLNHDAMYWYRQDPGQGLRLIYYSQIVNDFQKGDIAEGYSVSREKKESFPLTVTSAQKNPTAFYLCASSPREDRAWNTEAFFGQGTRLTVV.

This clonotype has a handful of counts. This chain uses TRBV20-1 with TRBJ1-6, with D unresolved. The CDR3 is 13 residues long. Germline assignment: CDR1 DFQATT and CDR2 SNEGSKA (reference sequence). Trimming removed 3 bases at V and 7 bases at J, with 10 bases between. CDR3 sequence reads: CSASPGGNSPLHF. Written as DNA, the CDR3 is TGCAGTGCTAGCCCCGGAGGGAATTCACCCCTCCACTTT.

A few counts support this clonotype. A much larger clone differs by one base, so this may be a read error. The chain uses TRBV29-1 and TRBJ2-1; D gene unclear. The germline CDR1 and CDR2 sequences are SQVTM and ANQGSEA. This CDR3 is built from 11 residues. V was pared by 7 bases and J by 7 bases, with 11 bases between. The chain's CDR3 is CSAVPRNEQFF. CDR3 coding DNA: TGCAGCGCAGTTCCGAGGAATGAGCAGTTCTTC.

The sample holds a few counts of this clonotype. This chain uses TRBV20-1 with TRBJ1-1; 9 bases align to TRBD1. CDR3 length: 14 residues. The V and J ends lost 6 bases and 0 bases, in that order; junction bases with no gene match: 5. CDR1 and CDR2 from the germline V gene are DFQATT and SNEGSKA (reference sequence). CDR3 in DNA: TGCAGTGCAGAGGACAGGGGCCTGAACACTGAAGCTTTCTTT. It codes for CSAEDRGLNTEAFF.

This clonotype has only a few counts. The chain recombines TRBV29-1 with TRBJ2-5; TRBD2 is a possible D gene (5 bases). Per the germline V gene, CDR1 is SQVTM and CDR2 is ANQGSEA. The V gene lost 5 bases and the J gene lost 2 bases, with 15 bases spanning the gap. The CDR3 sequence is 14 residues long. In DNA form, the CDR3 reads TGCAGCGTTCTCCTCCCGGACTCGCAAGAGACCCAGTACTTC. Translation: CSVLLPDSQETQYF.

The J gene is TRBJ2-3, the V gene TRBV29-1, with a possible D match to TRBD1 (7 bases). Germline CDR1 is SQVTM and CDR2 is ANQGSEA. This CDR3 spans 13 amino acids. V dropped 7 bases and J dropped 4 bases, with 15 bases sitting between them. The CDR3 spells CSGAGGGSDTQYF. The CDR3 DNA reads as TGCAGCGGTGCAGGGGGAGGTTCAGATACGCAGTATTTT.

Notes on this clonotype: A read error may be the cause here, since a much bigger clone is one base away. The chain carries TRBV29-1 and TRBJ2-5; 7 nucleotides match TRBD2. The DNA end lines up better with TRBJ2-1; the J call may be wrong. Germline-derived CDR1 and CDR2 are SQVTM and ANQGSEA. CDR3 length equals 13 residues. The CDR3 sequence: CSARTRGNDEQFF. CDR3 bases: TGCAGCGCCCGGACTAGGGGAAACGATGAGCAGTTCTTC.

This clonotype was counted many times. This chain connects TRBV5-1 to TRBJ1-2; TRBD1 might be the D (6 bases). Between the trimmed V and J ends, which lost 4 bases and 4 bases, there was a span of 20 bases. The germline gives CDR1 SGHRS, CDR2 YFSETQ. The CDR3 spans 16 residues. The CDR3 DNA reads TGCGCCAGCAGCATACTAACCCCCCAGGGGACCTATGGCTACACCTTC. It translates to CASSILTPQGTYGYTF.

The V and J genes are TRBV20-1 and TRBJ2-5, with a possible D match to TRBD1 (6 bases). The J call may not be correct, given that the DNA end is closer to TRBJ2-7. In germline, CDR1 is DFQATT, CDR2 SNEGSKA (reference sequence). This CDR3 comprises 13 residues. The CDR3 DNA reads as TGCAGTGCTGCCGGGACATTTACCTACGAGCAGTACTTC. Encoded protein: CSAAGTFTYEQYF.

A few counts support this clonotype. The genes are TRBV20-1 and TRBJ2-5; TRBD2 matches 9 bases. The V gene end was trimmed by 8 bases and the J gene end by 4 bases; junction bases not matched to a gene: 2. Germline CDR1 DFQATT, CDR2 SNEGSKA (reference sequence). This CDR3 contains 11 residues. The CDR3, as DNA: TGCAGTTGTAGCGGGGGAGAGACCCAGTACTTC. It translates to CSCSGGETQYF.

J is TRBJ2-7 and V is TRBV27; D may be TRBD1 (5 bases). Germline V gene lookup returns CDR1 MNHEY and CDR2 SMNVEV (reference sequence). CDR3 length equals 15 residues. Trimming stripped 2 bases from V and 0 bases from J, with 11 bases between. Written as DNA, the CDR3 is TGTGCCAGCAGTTTAAGGCGCAGGGCCTCCTACGAGCAGTACTTC. It codes for CASSLRRRASYEQYF.

V usage is TRBV28 and J usage is TRBJ2-7, with TRBD1 matching 10 bases. Germline V gives CDR1 MDHEN, CDR2 SYDVKM. V shed 7 bases and J 2 bases; nucleotides not matched to a gene: 8. This CDR3 has 15 residues. The CDR3 sequence: CASNSRDRGTYEQYF. In DNA, the CDR3 is TGTGCCAGCAACTCCCGGGACAGGGGAACCTACGAGCAGTACTTC.

V is TRBV9 and J is TRBJ1-2; tentative D call: TRBD1 (6 bases). V lost 1 base and J 1 base, leaving 14 bases between the germline ends. The CDR3 runs to 16 residues. In germline, CDR1 is SGDLS, CDR2 YYNGEE. The DNA of the CDR3 is TGTGCCAGCAGCGTATCCCACAGGGTGGATAACTATGGCTACACCTTC. It codes for CASSVSHRVDNYGYTF.

In this sample, this clonotype turned up a few times. In DNA, the CDR3 is TGTGCCACCATCGGGACTAGCGGGAGGGGTACCTACGAGCAGTACTTC. This sequence encodes CATIGTSGRGTYEQYF. V and J are TRBV9 and TRBJ2-5, with TRBD2 matching over 16 bases. TRBJ2-7 explains the end of the DNA better; the J call may be wrong. Germline V gene sequence: CDR1 SGDLS, CDR2 YYNGEE. The CDR3 length is 16 residues.

This chain uses TRBV20-1 with TRBJ2-1; 10 bases are a match to TRBD2. This CDR3 is 15 amino acids long. The germline CDR1 and CDR2 sequences are DFQATT and SNEGSKA (reference sequence). The V gene end was trimmed by 2 bases and the J gene end by 3 bases; junction bases not matched to a gene: 4. CDR3 sequence: CSARLAGDFYNEQFF. CDR3 DNA sequence: TGCAGTGCTAGACTAGCGGGAGACTTCTACAATGAGCAGTTCTTC.

This clonotype was seen only a few times. The V call is TRBV29-1, the J call TRBJ2-1; the D gene is possibly TRBD2 (5 bases). In germline, CDR1 is SQVTM, CDR2 ANQGSEA. With 4 bases removed from V and 7 bases from J, the gap between germline ends came to 17 bases. The CDR3 spans 14 residues. CDR3 in amino acids: CSVGQLVSRNEQFF. CDR3 sequence (DNA): TGCAGCGTTGGTCAACTAGTCAGTAGGAATGAGCAGTTCTTC.